These 19 T cell receptor beta chains share one sample of origin, sequenced in a study of EBV T-cell therapy then PD-1 blockade in nasopharyngeal carcinoma. The method was immunoSEQ multiplex PCR; TCRdb's version includes in-frame clones alone and lacks a portion of them. The sample consists of about 17,000 clones, approximately 83% of them appearing once. The treatment here: AdE1-LMPpoly-expanded autologous EBV-specific T-cell therapy followed by anti-PD-1 nivolumab. The antigens these receptors bind are not known. The sequencing used CD8+ T cells from blood, collected at day 0 from a patient whose treatment included autologous EBV-specific T cells and nivolumab. The receptors were gathered from a man in his forties with nasopharyngeal carcinoma.

The chain couples TRBV6-2 or TRBV6-3 to TRBJ1-1, with a possible D match to TRBD1 (6 bases). Germline lookup yields CDR1 MNHEY and CDR2 SVGEGT. The ends were cut back, 4 bases at V and 3 bases at J, with 15 bases in the middle. The CDR3 extends over 15 amino acids. The CDR3 coding sequence is TGTGCCAGCAGTTCCCGCGGGGGACATTACACTGAAGCTTTCTTT. Translating it yields CASSSRGGHYTEAFF.

This clone was picked up one time. The chain uses TRBV4-1 and TRBJ2-7; D unresolved. From germline, CDR1 is MGHRA and CDR2 YSYEKL. V shed 2 bases and J shed 4 bases, with 15 bases lying between them. The CDR3 is 15 residues long. CDR3 loop: CASSQSLQVLYEQYF. The DNA of the CDR3 is TGCGCCAGCAGCCAATCCCTCCAGGTTCTTTACGAGCAGTACTTC.

The chain carries TRBV13 and TRBJ1-1; D unclear. The V gene lost 1 base and the J gene lost 0 bases, with 9 bases spanning the gap. Germline loops: CDR1 PRHDT, CDR2 FYEKMQ (reference sequence). The CDR3 sequence is 15 residues long. CDR3 region: CASSLEGVLNTEAFF. Here the CDR3 DNA reads TGTGCCAGCAGCTTAGAGGGAGTTTTGAACACTGAAGCTTTCTTT. The entire variable domain, with the rest obtained from reference TRBV13 and TRBJ1-1, is as follows: AAGVIQSPRHLIKEKRETATLKCYPIPRHDTVYWYQQGPGQDPQFLISFYEKMQSDKGSIPDRFSAQQFSDYHSELNMSSLELGDSALYFCASSLEGVLNTEAFFGQGTRLTVV.

The gene calls are TRBV19 and TRBJ2-1, with D perhaps matching TRBD1 (6 bases). The length of the CDR3 is 17 residues. V was trimmed by 0 bases and J by 4 bases, leaving 16 bases between them. Germline V gene sequence: CDR1 LNHDA, CDR2 SQIVND (reference sequence). CDR3 in amino acids: CASSIDHQGRRYNEQFF. CDR3 coding DNA: TGTGCCAGTAGTATAGATCATCAGGGGCGAAGATACAATGAGCAGTTCTTC.

This clone was recorded only once. The chain joins TRBV6-4 to TRBJ2-3; the D gene is possibly TRBD1 (6 bases). The CDR3 is 15 residues long. V dropped 2 bases and J dropped 1 base, with 10 bases sitting between them. Germline V CDR1 and CDR2: MRHNA, SNTAGT. The CDR3 here is CASSDRAGGTDTQYF. The CDR3 DNA reads as TGTGCCAGCAGTGACAGGGCAGGGGGCACAGATACGCAGTATTTT.

The chain recombines TRBV28 with TRBJ2-1; no clear D gene. The CDR3 loop spans 13 amino acids. Per germline, CDR1 MDHEN and CDR2 SYDVKM. V was pared by 7 bases and J by 1 base, with 8 bases between. CDR3 region: CASNDLSYNEQFF. CDR3 sequence (DNA): TGTGCCAGCAATGATTTGTCCTACAATGAGCAGTTCTTC.

The chain has TRBV7-3 and TRBJ2-3, with 7 nucleotides matching TRBD2. CDR1 and CDR2 from the germline V gene are SGHTA and FQGTGA. This CDR3 region has 15 residues. Unmatched junction bases numbered 13, after V lost 5 bases and J lost 8 bases. CDR3: CASSVKSRGRVTQYF. The CDR3 DNA follows: TGTGCCAGCAGCGTTAAGAGTCGGGGGAGGGTTACGCAGTATTTT.

This chain joins TRBV27 and TRBJ2-7; D is perhaps TRBD2 (6 bases). CDR1 and CDR2 (germline): MNHEY, SMNVEV (reference sequence). The CDR3 runs 14 residues. V was pared by 4 bases and J by 2 bases, with 12 bases between. The CDR3 spells CASSSGSGAYEQYF. DNA of the CDR3: TGTGCCAGCAGTTCAGGTAGCGGCGCCTACGAGCAGTACTTC.

By share, this clone counts as medium-sized. The genes are TRBV6-2 or TRBV6-3 and TRBJ1-2; D is possibly TRBD1 (6 bases). The CDR3 runs to 15 residues. V was pared by 0 bases and J by 4 bases, with 12 bases between. Germline V gives CDR1 MNHEY, CDR2 SVGEGT. The CDR3 DNA reads as TGTGCCAGCAGTTACTCGTCGGGGGGCGCCTATGGCTACACCTTC. Translated, it gives CASSYSSGGAYGYTF.

The gene calls are TRBV19 and TRBJ1-5, with D tentatively TRBD1 (5 bases). Germline CDR1 reads LNHDA; CDR2 reads SQIVND (reference sequence). This CDR3 has 15 amino acids. Trimming left V 3 bases short and J 3 bases short, with 12 bases between. This CDR3 is CASSMGPIINQPQHF. The DNA for the CDR3 is TGTGCCAGTAGTATGGGACCGATAATCAATCAGCCCCAGCATTTT. Together with reference TRBV19 and TRBJ1-5, the CDR3 gives the full variable domain: DGGITQSPKYLFRKEGQNVTLSCEQNLNHDAMYWYRQDPGQGLRLIYYSQIVNDFQKGDIAEGYSVSREKKESFPLTVTSAQKNPTAFYLCASSMGPIINQPQHFGDGTRLSIL.

This clone was counted a few times. CDR3 in DNA: TGTGCCAGCAGGGACACAAGGGTTCATGGCTACACCTTC. Its translation: CASRDTRVHGYTF. The chain carries TRBV9 and TRBJ1-2, with a tentative D call TRBD1 (5 bases). Germline V gene sequence: CDR1 SGDLS, CDR2 YYNGEE. CDR3 length equals 13 residues. Trimming cost V 5 bases and J 6 bases, with 14 bases left between them.

The chain links TRBV9 to TRBJ2-1; D not certain. The CDR3 covers 13 residues. Germline CDR1 reads SGDLS; CDR2 reads YYNGEE. Trimming cost V 0 bases and J 10 bases, with 11 bases left between them. The CDR3 bases are TGTGCCAGCAGCGTAGTCTCCTCCCAAGAGCAGTTCTTC. It yields the protein CASSVVSSQEQFF.

The chain combines TRBV30 with TRBJ2-2; 7 bases line up with TRBD2. The CDR3 totals 15 residues. The germline gives CDR1 GTSNPN, CDR2 SVGIG (reference sequence). The junction had 2 bases not matched to a gene; V was cut back by 0 bases and J by 1 base. This CDR3 is CAWSVQRGNTGELFF. The CDR3, as DNA: TGTGCCTGGAGTGTACAGCGGGGGAACACCGGGGAGCTGTTTTTT.

The chain carries TRBV3-1 (or the pseudogene TRBV3-2) and TRBJ2-2; 11 nucleotides align to TRBD2. The CDR3 has 18 residues. The ends lost 4 bases at V and 0 bases at J; junction bases unmatched: 7. Germline CDR1 and CDR2: LGHDT and YNNKEL (reference sequence). The CDR3 protein is CASSLSGTSGSNTGELFF. The CDR3 DNA is TGTGCCAGCAGCCTCTCGGGGACTAGCGGCTCGAACACCGGGGAGCTGTTTTTT.

For this clone: Other nucleotide sequences from this sample produce the same CDR3. The rearrangement joins TRBV19 to TRBJ1-3; D gene uncertain. The CDR3 totals 15 residues. CDR1 and CDR2 (germline): LNHDA, SQIVND (reference sequence). Trimming took off 0 bases at V and 0 bases at J, with 6 bases between the two ends. The CDR3 bases are TGTGCCAGTAGTATAGACGGCAGCTCTGGAAACACCATATATTTT. Amino acids: CASSIDGSSGNTIYF.

The chain uses TRBV10-3 and TRBJ1-2, with D unclear. This CDR3 has 15 residues. CDR1 and CDR2 (germline): ENHRY, SYGVKD. Trimming removed 4 bases from V and 3 bases from J, with 15 bases in between. As DNA, the CDR3 is TGTGCCATCAGTGGGGGTCACACTCTCTACTATGGCTACACCTTC. It translates to CAISGGHTLYYGYTF.

J is TRBJ2-7 and V is TRBV19; 11 nucleotides match TRBD1. With V trimmed by 7 bases and J by 3 bases, 5 bases remained unmatched. This CDR3 spans 14 amino acids. The germline V gene has CDR1 LNHDA and CDR2 SQIVND (reference sequence). The DNA of the CDR3 is TGTGCCAGTACCGCCGGGACAGGGGGCTACGAGCAGTACTTC. It codes for CASTAGTGGYEQYF.

Only a few counts were recorded for this clone. The genes are TRBV7-9 and TRBJ2-7, with D maybe TRBD1 (5 bases). Deletions cut 5 bases from V and 5 bases from J, with 13 bases between. The germline V gene has CDR1 SEHNR and CDR2 FQNEAQ (reference sequence). The CDR3 length is 13 residues. CDR3 sequence reads: CASSPDSLDEQYF. CDR3 DNA: TGTGCCAGCAGCCCCGACAGTTTGGACGAGCAGTACTTC.

This clone was picked up a small number of times. V gene TRBV6-5 combines with J gene TRBJ2-2, with a possible D match to TRBD2 (5 bases). Germline V gives CDR1 MNHEY, CDR2 SVGAGI. V lost 8 bases to trimming and J lost 6 bases, with 13 bases between them. The CDR3 loop spans 13 amino acids. The CDR3 loop reads CASLRTEAGELFF. The CDR3, as DNA: TGTGCCAGCCTTCGGACGGAGGCCGGGGAGCTGTTTTTT.